This T cell receptor (beta chain) emerged from a study of PD-1 blockade in classical Hodgkin lymphoma. General study points: At baseline, newly diagnosed patients reportedly showed less TCR diversity than healthy donors. By cycle point C4D1, TCR diversity had risen significantly in CD4+ cells (but not CD8+ cells). Underlying causes for the observed repertoire differences were not defined, possibly disease activity or prior therapy. The diversity seen at baseline in complete responders resembled that of newly diagnosed patients.

The repertoire was sequenced with immunoSEQ multiplex PCR; TCRdb's copy has only in-frame clones and lacks some. The sample includes some 20,000 clones, about two thirds of them seen just once. Notes on this clone: Antigen unknown.

Every patient experienced relapse after autologous stem cell transplantation, and brentuximab vedotin exposure varied. This CDR3 has 11 amino acids. V lost 8 bases, J lost 6 bases, and 12 bases lay in between. Germline V gene lookup returns CDR1 SQVTM and CDR2 ANQGSEA. This chain connects TRBV29-1 to TRBJ2-3; D possibly uses TRBD1 or TRBD2 (6 bases each). Material: peripheral blood mononuclear cells (PBMCs), obtained at baseline. The source of this sequence is a human donor with classical Hodgkin lymphoma. The chain's CDR3 is CSPKGGDTQYF. The DNA for the CDR3 is TGCAGCCCTAAAGGGGGGGATACGCAGTATTTT.